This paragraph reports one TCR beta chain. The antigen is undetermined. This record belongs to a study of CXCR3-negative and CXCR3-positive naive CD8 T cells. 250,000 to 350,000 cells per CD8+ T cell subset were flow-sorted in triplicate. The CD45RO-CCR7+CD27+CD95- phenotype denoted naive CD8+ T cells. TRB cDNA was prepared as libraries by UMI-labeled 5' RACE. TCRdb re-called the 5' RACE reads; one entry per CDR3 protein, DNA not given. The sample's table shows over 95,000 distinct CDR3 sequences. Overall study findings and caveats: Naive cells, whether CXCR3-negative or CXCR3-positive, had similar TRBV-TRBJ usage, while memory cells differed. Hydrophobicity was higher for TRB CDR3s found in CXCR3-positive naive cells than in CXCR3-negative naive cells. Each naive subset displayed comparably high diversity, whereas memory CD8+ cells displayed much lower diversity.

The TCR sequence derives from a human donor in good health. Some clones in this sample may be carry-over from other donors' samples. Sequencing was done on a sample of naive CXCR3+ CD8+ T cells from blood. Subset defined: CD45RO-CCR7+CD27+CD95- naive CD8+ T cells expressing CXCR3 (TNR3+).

The CDR3 loop is CASSQGFGHNQPQHF. The chain joins TRBV4-1 to TRBJ1-5. CDR3 size: 15 residues. CDR1 is MGHRA, CDR2 YSYEKL, per germline.